The 24 T cell receptor beta chains listed next were all sequenced from one sample in a study of blood T cell repertoires in COVID-19. TCRdb's table, derived via immunoSEQ multiplex PCR, lists solely in-frame clones and lacks some. Here the sample spans some 200,000 clones, under 85% being singletons. The specimen sequenced was peripheral blood. These receptors all stem from a woman aged 40-49 years with acute or convalescent COVID-19.

This clone was found a few times. The chain uses TRBV18 and TRBJ1-5; D ambiguous. The germline gives CDR1 KGHSH, CDR2 LQKENI. The CDR3 is 13 amino acids. V gave up 5 bases and J gave up 5 bases, with 10 bases separating them. The CDR3 DNA reads as TGTGCCAGCTCAGGCGGCCCCGATCAGCCCCAGCATTTT. Encoded protein: CASSGGPDQPQHF.

Note on this clone: A read error may produce the germline difference seen at one junction end. The V call is TRBV11-2, the J call TRBJ1-3; no clear D gene. Germline V gene sequence: CDR1 SGHAT, CDR2 FQNNGV. This CDR3 spans 9 amino acids. CDR3 DNA: TGTGCCAGCGGCGGGTCGCTTACTTTT. Its translation: CASGGSLTF.

Here the CDR3 DNA reads TGTGCCACCAGTGAACGAGGTAGCTCCTACGAGCAGTACTTC. Translated: CATSERGSSYEQYF. The chain combines TRBV24-1 with TRBJ2-7; D gene uncertain. Trimming shortened V by 4 bases and J by 0 bases, and 9 bases separated the two germline ends. The CDR3 is 14 amino acids. Germline CDR1 reads KGHDR; CDR2 reads SFDVKD.

The CDR3 DNA reads TGTGCCAGCGCAACGGGGTTGAGTGAAAAACTGTTTTTT. Translation: CASATGLSEKLFF. The genes are TRBV7-2 and TRBJ1-4; D not resolved. Trimming left V 8 bases short and J 7 bases short, with 14 bases between. Germline CDR1 reads SGHTA; CDR2 reads FQGNSA. This CDR3 comprises 13 residues.

This sequence joins TRBV28 and TRBJ1-1, with D unclear. The CDR3 spans 13 residues. The V gene's germline CDR1 is MDHEN and CDR2 SYDVKM. Trimming stripped 6 bases from V and 7 bases from J, with 15 bases between. CDR3 bases: TGTGCCAGCAGAATCCGGGGATGGGGTGAAGCTTTCTTT. This codes for CASRIRGWGEAFF.

The chain carries TRBV6-5 and TRBJ2-2; possibly TRBD1 for D (6 bases). V lost 8 bases and J lost 3, with 16 bases in between. Germline values: CDR1 MNHEY, CDR2 SVGAGI. The CDR3 totals 15 residues. This chain's CDR3 is CASRGQSLHTGELFF. CDR3 in DNA: TGTGCCAGCCGAGGACAGAGCCTACACACCGGGGAGCTGTTTTTT.

The V gene is TRBV7-2, the J gene TRBJ2-5; TRBD2 might be the D (7 bases). This CDR3 comprises 15 residues. V was trimmed by 4 bases and J by 5 bases, leaving 17 bases between them. The germline CDR1 and CDR2 sequences are SGHTA and FQGNSA. The DNA of the CDR3 is TGTGCCAGCAGCTGGGGGCCTAGCGGAGGGGAGACCCAGTACTTC. Residues: CASSWGPSGGETQYF.

The rearrangement joins TRBV5-6 to TRBJ1-3; D is perhaps TRBD1 (6 bases). The V gene's germline CDR1 is SGHDT and CDR2 YYEEEE. Deletions cut 4 bases from V and 0 bases from J, with 14 bases between. The CDR3 has 16 residues. The CDR3 region is CASSPGQKLSGNTIYF. CDR3 DNA sequence: TGTGCCAGCAGCCCCGGACAGAAGCTCTCTGGAAACACCATATATTTT.

The chain carries TRBV18 and TRBJ1-5, with TRBD1 matching over 8 bases. Looked up from germline, CDR1 is KGHSH and CDR2 is LQKENI. This CDR3 has 14 amino acids. The trim removed 2 bases at V and 7 bases at J, leaving 4 bases unmatched. CDR3: CASSPRTGIQPQHF. Written as DNA, the CDR3 is TGTGCCAGCTCACCAAGGACAGGGATACAGCCCCAGCATTTT.

The chain recombines TRBV5-5 with TRBJ1-2; 7 nucleotides line up with TRBD1. V lost 3 bases to trimming and J lost 7 bases; unmatched junction nucleotides: 9. CDR1 and CDR2 (germline): SGHKS, YYEKEE (reference sequence). The CDR3 loop spans 14 amino acids. CDR3 in DNA: TGTGCCAGCAGCTGGGCCGGAGGGGACAGTGGCTACACCTTC. Translation: CASSWAGGDSGYTF.

This clone has a count of ten or more. The chain carries TRBV19 and TRBJ1-6, with TRBD1 matching 7 bases. The germline V gene has CDR1 LNHDA and CDR2 SQIVND (reference sequence). The CDR3 has 18 amino acids. Germline trimming cut 7 bases from V and 7 bases from J; bases unmatched to any gene: 19. CDR3 sequence reads: CASKATGGTGTVNSPLHF. The DNA for the CDR3 is TGTGCCAGTAAAGCTACTGGGGGGACCGGGACAGTAAATTCACCCCTCCACTTT.

This chain links TRBV25-1 with TRBJ2-1, with 9 bases fitting TRBD2. Germline V gives CDR1 MGHDK, CDR2 SYGVNS. V was clipped by 5 bases and J by 5 bases; unmatched bases: 13. CDR3 size: 17 residues. The chain's CDR3 is CASSPLRASGENNEQFF. DNA of the CDR3: TGTGCCAGCAGTCCCCTTCGGGCTAGCGGGGAAAACAATGAGCAGTTCTTC.

This clone was recorded once. The rearrangement uses TRBV18 and TRBJ1-1; no reliable D call. Per the germline V gene, CDR1 is KGHSH and CDR2 is LQKENI. The ends were cut back, 5 bases at V and 2 bases at J, with 6 bases in the middle. The CDR3 spans 12 residues. Written as DNA, the CDR3 is TGTGCCAGCTCAGAGGGAAACACTGAAGCTTTCTTT. Protein: CASSEGNTEAFF.

CDR3 sequence reads: CASSQVLKREGEQFF. CDR3 bases: TGCGCCAGCAGCCAAGTCCTCAAGCGGGAGGGTGAGCAGTTCTTC. V usage is TRBV4-1 and J usage is TRBJ2-1, with 10 bases matching TRBD2. The germline gives CDR1 MGHRA, CDR2 YSYEKL. The V segment lost 1 base and the J segment 9 bases; nucleotides outside the gene matches: 6. CDR3 length: 15 amino acids.

Comment on this clone: At the DNA level, this CDR3 is encoded by other sequences in the same sample as well. V gene TRBV9 combines with J gene TRBJ2-5; 8 bases match TRBD1. In germline, CDR1 is SGDLS, CDR2 YYNGEE. This CDR3 comprises 14 residues. J lost 1 base, V lost 3 bases, and 2 bases had no gene match. Here the CDR3 reads CASSAGGLQETQYF. The CDR3 bases are TGTGCCAGCAGCGCAGGGGGCCTCCAAGAGACCCAGTACTTC.

This clone appeared once. This chain joins TRBV3-1 (or the pseudogene TRBV3-2) and TRBJ2-1; no reliable D call. Trimming pared 3 bases from V and 5 bases from J, leaving 11 bases between. CDR3 size: 14 residues. Looked up from germline, CDR1 is LGHDT and CDR2 is YNNKEL (reference sequence). The CDR3 DNA reads TGTGCCAGCAGCCACAATAGCCCTAACAATGAGCAGTTCTTC. Translated: CASSHNSPNNEQFF.

This chain joins TRBV24-1 and TRBJ2-7, with TRBD2 matching 9 bases. The CDR3 extends over 13 amino acids. Germline trimming cut 5 bases from V and 7 bases from J; bases unmatched to any gene: 5. CDR1 KGHDR and CDR2 SFDVKD come from the germline V gene. CDR3 in DNA: TGTGCCACCAGTGGCGTAGCGGGAGTTGAGCAGTACTTC. This encodes CATSGVAGVEQYF.

The genes are TRBV5-1 and TRBJ2-5; the match to TRBD2 covers 9 bases. The germline V gene has CDR1 SGHRS and CDR2 YFSETQ. Unmatched junction bases numbered 7, after V lost 5 bases and J lost 2 bases. This CDR3 has 15 residues. The CDR3 nucleotides read TGCGCCAGCAGTTCATTAGCGGGAGTACAAGAGACCCAGTACTTC. Amino acid sequence: CASSSLAGVQETQYF.

This clone was counted only a few times. CDR3 nucleotide sequence: TGCGCCAGCAGCCAATTAGGGGGTGGGAGCAATCAGCCCCAGCATTTT. Amino acids: CASSQLGGGSNQPQHF. The rearrangement joins TRBV4-1 to TRBJ1-5; D might be TRBD1 (6 bases). The germline V and J ends were trimmed by 2 bases and 1 base, with 12 bases remaining between them. The CDR3 covers 16 residues. Germline V gene data show CDR1 as MGHRA and CDR2 as YSYEKL.

The chain recombines TRBV27 with TRBJ1-6; D ambiguous. V lost 3 bases and J lost 5, with 8 bases in between. The CDR3 runs 14 residues. Germline V CDR1 and CDR2: MNHEY, SMNVEV (reference sequence). CDR3 amino acids: CASSFGHHNSPLHF. The DNA for the CDR3 is TGTGCCAGCAGTTTCGGTCACCATAATTCACCCCTCCACTTT.

The CDR3 loop is CASSSPGTWGYEQYF. Here the CDR3 DNA reads TGTGCCAGCAGTTCCCCGGGAACATGGGGCTACGAGCAGTACTTC. The chain employs TRBV27 and TRBJ2-7, with a tentative D call TRBD2 (5 bases). CDR1 is MNHEY and CDR2 is SMNVEV in the germline V gene (reference sequence). V was pared by 4 bases and J by 3 bases, with 16 bases between. The CDR3 is made up of 15 amino acids.

V is TRBV28 and J is TRBJ2-5; TRBD2 matches 12 bases. Germline CDR1 reads MDHEN; CDR2 reads SYDVKM. There are 15 residues in the CDR3. J gave up 1 base and V 5 bases, and 2 bases lay outside the gene matches. The DNA for the CDR3 is TGTGCCAGCAGTGGGACTAGCGGGCGCCAAGAGACCCAGTACTTC. Its translation: CASSGTSGRQETQYF.

The chain joins TRBV30 to TRBJ2-7; 10 nucleotides line up with TRBD1. V lost 8 bases to trimming and J lost 0 bases; unmatched junction nucleotides: 7. CDR3 length equals 14 residues. CDR1 and CDR2 from the germline V gene are GTSNPN and SVGIG (reference sequence). For the CDR3, the DNA is TGTGCCCTTCGGACAGGGGGATACTCCTACGAGCAGTACTTC. It encodes CALRTGGYSYEQYF.

The chain has TRBV7-8 and TRBJ1-1; the D is unclear. CDR3 length equals 14 residues. Trimming removed 5 bases at V and 5 bases at J, with 15 bases between. Germline V CDR1 and CDR2: SGHVS, FQNEAQ. CDR3 in amino acids: CASSPGLPRTEAFF. CDR3 in DNA: TGTGCCAGCAGCCCCGGACTCCCGAGGACTGAAGCTTTCTTT. Based on the CDR3 plus reference TRBV7-8 and TRBJ1-1, the full variable domain is GAGVSQSPRYKVAKRGQDVALRCDPISGHVSLFWYQQALGQGPEFLTYFQNEAQLDKSGLPSDRFFAERPEGSVSTLKIQRTQQEDSAVYLCASSPGLPRTEAFFGQGTRLTVV.